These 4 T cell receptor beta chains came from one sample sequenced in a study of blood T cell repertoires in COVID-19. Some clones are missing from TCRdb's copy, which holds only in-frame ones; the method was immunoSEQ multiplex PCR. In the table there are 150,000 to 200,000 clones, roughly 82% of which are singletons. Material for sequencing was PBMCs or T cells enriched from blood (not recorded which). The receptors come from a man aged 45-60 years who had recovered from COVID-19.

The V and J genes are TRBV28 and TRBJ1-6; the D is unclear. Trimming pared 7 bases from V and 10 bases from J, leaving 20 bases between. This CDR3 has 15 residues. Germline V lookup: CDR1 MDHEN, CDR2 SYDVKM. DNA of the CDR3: TGTGCCAGCACCCCTAACGAGGGAAAACAGTCACCCCTCCACTTT. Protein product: CASTPNEGKQSPLHF.

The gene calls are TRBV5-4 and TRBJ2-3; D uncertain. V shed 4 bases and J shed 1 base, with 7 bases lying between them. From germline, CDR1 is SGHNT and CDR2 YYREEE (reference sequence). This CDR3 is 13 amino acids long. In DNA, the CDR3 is TGTGCCAGCAGCCCGACTGGCACAGATACGCAGTATTTT. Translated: CASSPTGTDTQYF.

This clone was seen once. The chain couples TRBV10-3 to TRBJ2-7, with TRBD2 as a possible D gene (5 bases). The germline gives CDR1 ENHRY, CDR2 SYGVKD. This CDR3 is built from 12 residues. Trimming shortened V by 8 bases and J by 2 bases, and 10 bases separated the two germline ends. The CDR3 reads CAISGSPYEQYF. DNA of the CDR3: TGTGCCATCTCGGGGTCTCCCTACGAGCAGTACTTC.

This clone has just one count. The CDR3 coding sequence is TGTGCCAGCAGAGTACAGGGGAGCTACGAGCAGTACTTC. It codes for CASRVQGSYEQYF. This sequence joins TRBV2 and TRBJ2-7; 7 positions match TRBD1. The CDR3 has 13 amino acids. V shed 6 bases and J 3 bases; nucleotides not matched to a gene: 5. Germline V gene data show CDR1 as SNHLY and CDR2 as FYNNEI.